The 29 T cell receptor beta chains in this list originate from one sample, sequenced in a study of blood T cell repertoires in COVID-19. Generated by immunoSEQ multiplex PCR, the TCRdb table keeps only in-frame clones and is missing some. This sample has tens of thousands of clones, with approximately 80% found just once. Sequencing input: peripheral blood. The receptors were sampled from an elderly man with acute or convalescent COVID-19.

This clone has ten or more counts. The V call is TRBV5-1, the J call TRBJ2-3, with a tentative D call TRBD1 (5 bases). Trimming stripped 4 bases from V and 0 bases from J, with 6 bases between. There are 13 residues in the CDR3. Germline V gene sequence: CDR1 SGHRS, CDR2 YFSETQ. CDR3 in DNA: TGCGCCAGCAGCGACAGAAGCACAGATACGCAGTATTTT. Translating gives CASSDRSTDTQYF.

The chain couples TRBV29-1 to TRBJ2-5; TRBD2 agrees at 10 bases. J lost 4 bases, V lost 5 bases, and 7 bases had no gene match. The germline gives CDR1 SQVTM, CDR2 ANQGSEA. The CDR3 runs 14 residues. The CDR3 DNA sequence: TGCAGCGTTCTGCCTAGCGGGAGTTTAGAGACCCAGTACTTC. The encoded protein is CSVLPSGSLETQYF.

The sample holds a few counts of this clone. The chain employs TRBV2 and TRBJ1-3; the D gene is possibly TRBD1 (6 bases). V lost 6 bases and J 2 bases, leaving 8 bases between the germline ends. CDR3 length: 13 amino acids. CDR1 and CDR2 from the germline V gene are SNHLY and FYNNEI. CDR3 loop: CASRQGPGNTIYF. CDR3 sequence (DNA): TGTGCCAGCAGACAGGGTCCTGGAAACACCATATATTTT.

Relative to its sample, this clone is medium-sized (0.01 to 0.1%). This rearrangement joins TRBV5-6 to TRBJ1-1; no clear D gene. Between the trimmed V and J ends, which lost 7 bases and 2 bases, there was a span of 6 bases. This CDR3 region has 11 residues. Germline assignment: CDR1 SGHDT and CDR2 YYEEEE. The CDR3 sequence is CASSLNTEAFF. The CDR3 nucleotides read TGTGCCAGCTCCCTTAACACTGAAGCTTTCTTT.

The J gene is TRBJ2-3, the V gene TRBV5-4; TRBD2 matches at 7 bases. The germline V gene has CDR1 SGHNT and CDR2 YYREEE (reference sequence). V gave up 4 bases and J gave up 1 base; unmatched junction bases: 6. CDR3 length: 15 amino acids. CDR3 in amino acids: CASSGRGGGTDTQYF. CDR3 nucleotides: TGTGCCAGCAGCGGGAGGGGAGGGGGCACAGATACGCAGTATTTT.

This chain links TRBV3-1 (or the pseudogene TRBV3-2) with TRBJ2-1; 10 nucleotides agree with TRBD2. J lost 8 bases, V lost 2 bases, and 6 bases had no gene match. CDR1 LGHDT and CDR2 YNNKEL come from the germline V gene (reference sequence). This CDR3 spans 15 amino acids. CDR3 in amino acids: CASSQNLAGVDEQFF. Here the CDR3 DNA reads TGTGCCAGCAGCCAAAACCTAGCGGGAGTGGATGAGCAGTTCTTC.

The CDR3 loop is CASNRQNTEAFF. CDR3 nucleotide sequence: TGTGCCAGCAATCGACAGAACACTGAAGCTTTCTTT. The chain is built from TRBV2 and TRBJ1-1; D is ambiguous. The CDR3 has 12 residues. V was trimmed by 7 bases and J by 1 base, leaving 7 bases between them. Germline V gives CDR1 SNHLY, CDR2 FYNNEI.

The J gene is TRBJ2-2, the V gene TRBV18; D is unclear. The CDR3 length is 15 residues. V was shortened by 4 bases and J by 6 bases, with 15 bases between the two germline ends. Germline-derived CDR1 and CDR2 are KGHSH and LQKENI. The CDR3 nucleotides read TGTGCCAGCTCACTTGCCACACCACCCTCCGGGGAGCTGTTTTTT. Protein: CASSLATPPSGELFF. The full variable domain, its missing parts supplied by reference TRBV18 and TRBJ2-2, is NAGVMQNPRHLVRRRGQEARLRCSPMKGHSHVYWYRQLPEEGLKFMVYLQKENIIDESGMPKERFSAEFPKEGPSILRIQQVVRGDSAAYFCASSLATPPSGELFFGEGSRLTVL.

This clone was found a few times. This CDR3 reads CASRLPGYDNEQFF. CDR3 coding DNA: TGTGCCAGCAGACTGCCAGGGTACGACAATGAGCAGTTCTTC. The chain is built from TRBV5-6 and TRBJ2-1, with a weak D call TRBD1 (5 bases). V was clipped by 5 bases and J by 5 bases, with 14 bases between them. This CDR3 spans 14 amino acids. The germline V gene encodes CDR1 SGHDT and CDR2 YYEEEE.

This sequence joins TRBV27 and TRBJ1-2; 7 bases line up with TRBD1. The CDR3 has 15 residues. V gave up 4 bases and J gave up 1 base; unmatched junction bases: 6. Germline V gene sequence: CDR1 MNHEY, CDR2 SMNVEV (reference sequence). Written as DNA, the CDR3 is TGTGCCAGCAGTTCACCCCGACAGGGTAACTATGGCTACACCTTC. Translating gives CASSSPRQGNYGYTF.

The chain has TRBV6-2 or TRBV6-3 and TRBJ1-1; possibly TRBD1 for D (5 bases). Trimming cost V 5 bases and J 2 bases, with 15 bases left between them. CDR1 and CDR2 (germline): MNHEY, SVGEGT. The CDR3 is 15 residues long. Here the CDR3 reads CASSTRTSLNTEAFF. CDR3 sequence (DNA): TGTGCCAGCAGTACCAGGACATCCCTAAACACTGAAGCTTTCTTT.

The chain combines TRBV5-1 with TRBJ2-3; D possibly corresponds to TRBD1 (6 bases). Germline V CDR1 and CDR2: SGHRS, YFSETQ. With 7 bases removed from V and 0 bases from J, the gap between germline ends came to 18 bases. This CDR3 is 16 amino acids long. The DNA for the CDR3 is TGCGCCAGCGGCCGCGGAACAGGGCCTAGCACAGATACGCAGTATTTT. The encoded protein is CASGRGTGPSTDTQYF.

The chain combines TRBV15 with TRBJ1-2; 8 bases line up with TRBD1. This CDR3 spans 16 amino acids. The trim removed 0 bases at V and 8 bases at J, leaving 11 bases unmatched. Germline V gene lookup returns CDR1 LNHNV and CDR2 YYDKDF (reference sequence). The CDR3 protein is CATSREMTGATGGYTF. The CDR3 nucleotides read TGTGCCACCAGCAGAGAGATGACAGGGGCTACGGGCGGCTACACCTTC. Filled out from reference TRBV15 and TRBJ1-2, the complete variable domain reads DAMVIQNPRYQVTQFGKPVTLSCSQTLNHNVMYWYQQKSSQAPKLLFHYYDKDFNNEADTPDNFQSRRPNTSFCFLDIRSPGLGDTAMYLCATSREMTGATGGYTFGSGTRLTVV.

This clone was seen a handful of times. The chain employs TRBV2 and TRBJ2-3; TRBD2 aligns across 7 bases. The V gene's germline CDR1 is SNHLY and CDR2 FYNNEI. CDR3 size: 13 residues. With 8 bases clipped from V and 7 bases from J, the junction kept 9 bases outside the gene matches. CDR3 sequence: CASWRLATNTQYF. The CDR3 DNA follows: TGTGCCAGCTGGAGACTAGCAACGAATACGCAGTATTTT.

The chain employs TRBV5-4 and TRBJ1-2; 11 bases line up with TRBD1. Germline CDR1 and CDR2: SGHNT and YYREEE (reference sequence). V shed 4 bases, J shed 4 bases, and the junction held 3 bases outside the gene matches. The CDR3 runs to 14 residues. The CDR3 DNA sequence: TGTGCCAGCAGCCGGGACAGGGGGTCCTATGGCTACACCTTC. Translating gives CASSRDRGSYGYTF.

This clone showed up just once. DNA for the CDR3: TGTGCCAGCAGCTTGGTGGCGGGGGCGGATGGCTACACCTTC. It yields the protein CASSLVAGADGYTF. This chain joins TRBV5-5 and TRBJ1-2; weak D call: TRBD1 (6 bases). Germline assignment: CDR1 SGHKS and CDR2 YYEKEE (reference sequence). This CDR3 comprises 14 residues. V lost 0 bases and J 6 bases, leaving 12 bases between the germline ends.

This clone was counted a single time. The CDR3 region is CASSQEREPGTDQPQHF. In nucleotides, the CDR3 is TGCGCCAGCAGCCAAGAGAGGGAGCCAGGAACTGATCAGCCCCAGCATTTT. The rearrangement uses TRBV4-1 and TRBJ1-5; no definite D call. The CDR3 consists of 17 residues. From germline, CDR1 is MGHRA and CDR2 YSYEKL. The V gene lost 0 bases and the J gene lost 5 bases, with 17 bases spanning the gap.

The chain couples TRBV14 to TRBJ2-3; maybe TRBD1 (5 bases). Germline CDR1 SGHDN, CDR2 FVKESK. CDR3 length equals 14 residues. With 3 bases removed from V and 5 bases from J, the gap between germline ends came to 12 bases. The CDR3: CASSHKQARDTQYF. In DNA, the CDR3 is TGTGCCAGCAGCCACAAACAGGCCCGAGATACGCAGTATTTT. Together with reference TRBV14 and TRBJ2-3, the CDR3 gives the full variable domain: EAGVTQFPSHSVIEKGQTVTLRCDPISGHDNLYWYRRVMGKEIKFLLHFVKESKQDESGMPNNRFLAERTGGTYSTLKVQPAELEDSGVYFCASSHKQARDTQYFGPGTRLTVL.

The chain has TRBV11-3 and TRBJ2-3, with a weak D call TRBD2 (7 bases). This CDR3 is built from 14 residues. Trimming removed 8 bases at V and 6 bases at J, with 18 bases between. CDR1 and CDR2 from the germline V gene are SGHNT and YENEEA. The DNA for the CDR3 is TGTGCCAGCCAAATGGGGGGGCCGTCTGATACGCAGTATTTT. Translation: CASQMGGPSDTQYF. The full variable domain, with the rest looked up from reference TRBV11-3 and TRBJ2-3, is EAGVVQSPRYKIIEKKQPVAFWCNPISGHNTLYWYLQNLGQGPELLIRYENEEAVDDSQLPKDRFSAERLKGVDSTLKIQPAELGDSAVYLCASQMGGPSDTQYFGPGTRLTVL.

For the CDR3, the DNA is TGTGCCAGCAGCCAAGAGTGCAGAATAGCCCAAAATCAGCCCCAGCATTTT. Encoded protein: CASSQECRIAQNQPQHF. The gene calls are TRBV14 and TRBJ1-5, with D uncertain. Germline V gives CDR1 SGHDN, CDR2 FVKESK. This CDR3 contains 17 residues. The V end was cut by 0 bases, the J end by 4 bases, with 16 bases between.

The genes are TRBV19 and TRBJ2-3; D perhaps matches TRBD1 (5 bases). The V end lost 3 bases, the J end lost 6 bases, and 16 bases lay between the germline ends. The germline V gene has CDR1 LNHDA and CDR2 SQIVND (reference sequence). The CDR3 sequence is 15 residues long. DNA for the CDR3: TGTGCCAGTAGTATCCGAGGACCCTCAGGGGATACGCAGTATTTT. This encodes CASSIRGPSGDTQYF. Full variable domain (rest looked up from reference TRBV19 and TRBJ2-3): DGGITQSPKYLFRKEGQNVTLSCEQNLNHDAMYWYRQDPGQGLRLIYYSQIVNDFQKGDIAEGYSVSREKKESFPLTVTSAQKNPTAFYLCASSIRGPSGDTQYFGPGTRLTVL.

The V and J genes are TRBV30 and TRBJ2-7; 11 bases align to TRBD2. CDR1 and CDR2 from the germline V gene are GTSNPN and SVGIG (reference sequence). The CDR3 length is 13 residues. J lost 7 bases, V lost 7 bases, and 9 bases had no gene match. Here the CDR3 DNA reads TGTGCCTCCCTGGTAGCGGGAGGGAGTGAGCAGTACTTC. This encodes CASLVAGGSEQYF.

The chain recombines TRBV11-2 with TRBJ1-1; TRBD1 matches at 8 bases. Germline values: CDR1 SGHAT, CDR2 FQNNGV. The CDR3 consists of 15 residues. The V segment lost 5 bases and the J segment 4 bases; nucleotides outside the gene matches: 9. CDR3 amino acids: CASSPRTGKRTEAFF. For the CDR3, the DNA is TGTGCCAGCAGCCCACGGACAGGGAAGCGCACTGAAGCTTTCTTT.

The rearrangement uses TRBV11-2 and TRBJ2-1; no definite D call. The V gene lost 0 bases and the J gene lost 13 bases, with 7 bases spanning the gap. This CDR3 has 11 amino acids. CDR1 is SGHAT, CDR2 FQNNGV, per germline. This CDR3 is CASSLERSQFF. CDR3 nucleotide sequence: TGTGCCAGCAGCTTAGAACGGTCCCAGTTCTTC.

The gene calls are TRBV7-2 and TRBJ1-6, with a possible D match to TRBD1 (5 bases). The germline CDR1 and CDR2 sequences are SGHTA and FQGNSA. The V and J ends lost 5 bases and 0 bases respectively, with 11 bases between them. This CDR3 comprises 16 residues. Here the CDR3 reads CASSPNQGSYNSPLHF. For the CDR3, the DNA is TGTGCCAGCAGCCCTAATCAGGGCTCCTATAATTCACCCCTCCACTTT.

This chain links TRBV7-9 with TRBJ1-4, with D hard to call. The CDR3 is 14 residues long. V was pared by 6 bases and J by 7 bases, with 15 bases between. CDR1 and CDR2 from the germline V gene are SEHNR and FQNEAQ (reference sequence). The CDR3 sequence: CASSFEEGPEKLFF. The CDR3 DNA reads as TGTGCCAGCAGTTTCGAGGAGGGTCCTGAAAAACTGTTTTTT.

The table lists this clone with a few counts. The genes are TRBV11-3 and TRBJ2-7; 10 bases are a match to TRBD1. Per the germline V gene, CDR1 is SGHNT and CDR2 is YENEEA. Trimming at V came to 8 bases and at J to 5 bases, leaving 9 bases not matched to a gene. The CDR3 sequence is 14 residues long. In DNA form, the CDR3 reads TGTGCCAGCGGGCCCGGGACAGGGGTCGACGAGCAGTACTTC. Translating gives CASGPGTGVDEQYF. Complete variable domain (other parts from reference TRBV11-3 and TRBJ2-7): EAGVVQSPRYKIIEKKQPVAFWCNPISGHNTLYWYLQNLGQGPELLIRYENEEAVDDSQLPKDRFSAERLKGVDSTLKIQPAELGDSAVYLCASGPGTGVDEQYFGPGTRLTVT.

The chain uses TRBV27 and TRBJ1-5; the match to TRBD1 covers 9 bases. With V trimmed by 3 bases and J by 4 bases, 4 bases remained unmatched. This CDR3 is 15 amino acids long. The germline V gene has CDR1 MNHEY and CDR2 SMNVEV (reference sequence). The CDR3: CASSLGTGKNQPQHF. The DNA of the CDR3 is TGTGCCAGCAGTTTGGGGACAGGGAAGAATCAGCCCCAGCATTTT.

This clone has just a few counts. This chain joins TRBV5-4 and TRBJ1-1; D is perhaps TRBD1 (6 bases). The CDR3 is made up of 11 amino acids. V lost 2 bases to trimming and J lost 9 bases, with 8 bases between them. Germline V gene sequence: CDR1 SGHNT, CDR2 YYREEE (reference sequence). This CDR3 reads CASSFGQQAFF. The CDR3 region has the DNA TGTGCCAGCAGCTTCGGACAGCAAGCTTTCTTT.